This TCR beta chain was captured in a study of beta chain features in type 1 diabetes. Looked up from germline, CDR1 is SGHVS and CDR2 is FQNEAQ. The CDR3 totals 16 residues. V dropped 4 bases and J dropped 4; count of bases not matched to a gene: 10. This clone has just a few counts. The antigen is not known. Study-level results: PCR may have favored shorter templates equally in patients and controls. Moderately but significantly shorter TCRB CDR3s were found in Type 1 diabetes patients in all four CD4+ subsets.

Isolated RNA was reverse transcribed in full, so expressed TCRB transcripts were sequenced. Only in-frame clones appear in the TCRdb table, and some are missing; sequencing was by immunoSEQ multiplex PCR. The repertoire holds around 690,000 clones, with around 12% as singletons. Once sorted, every population was more than 95% pure. This sequence joins TRBV7-8 and TRBJ2-3; 8 nucleotides align to TRBD2. The clonotype was recovered from a man in his thirties or forties with type 1 diabetes. The sample consisted of naive CD4+ T cells from blood. The CDR3 sequence is CASSSQGLGLSDTQYF. CDR3 DNA sequence: TGTGCCAGCAGCTCCCAGGGACTAGGGCTTTCAGATACGCAGTATTTT. Based on the CDR3 plus reference TRBV7-8 and TRBJ2-3, the full variable domain is GAGVSQSPRYKVAKRGQDVALRCDPISGHVSLFWYQQALGQGPEFLTYFQNEAQLDKSGLPSDRFFAERPEGSVSTLKIQRTQQEDSAVYLCASSSQGLGLSDTQYFGPGTRLTVL.